This T cell receptor (beta chain) was recorded in a study of graft-versus-host responses after intestinal transplantation. At the level of the study: Recipients had transplants, and these were multivisceral, liver-intestinal, or isolated intestinal. Anti-thymocyte globulin induction was given to all recipients, followed by tacrolimus and steroids for 3 to 4 years.

Whole-study findings and limits: The marrow of recipients harbored GvH clones, and ileum or blood showed some of them first. The presence of high graft-versus-host to host-versus-graft clonal ratios in allografts characterized patients with graft-donor T cell macrochimerism.

The data were produced by immunoSEQ multiplex PCR, yet TCRdb's version contains in-frame clones alone and is incomplete. There are 85,000 to 100,000 clones in the sample; about 90% occur only once, and 0.15% to 0.2% lies in the top ten. With respect to this clone: Its matching antigen is unknown.

The ends lost 2 bases at V and 0 bases at J; junction bases unmatched: 10. Germline-derived CDR1 and CDR2 are GTSNPN and SVGIG (reference sequence). The CDR3 sequence is 18 residues long. The clonotype was recovered from a human donor who received an intestinal transplant. The source was unstimulated CD4+ T cells sorted from spleen or lymph node cells, collected before intestinal transplant. J is TRBJ2-1 and V is TRBV30; 10 bases fit TRBD2. CDR3 bases: TGTGCCTGGAGTAATCGACTAGCGGGCCAATTCTCCTACAATGAGCAGTTCTTC. It encodes CAWSNRLAGQFSYNEQFF.